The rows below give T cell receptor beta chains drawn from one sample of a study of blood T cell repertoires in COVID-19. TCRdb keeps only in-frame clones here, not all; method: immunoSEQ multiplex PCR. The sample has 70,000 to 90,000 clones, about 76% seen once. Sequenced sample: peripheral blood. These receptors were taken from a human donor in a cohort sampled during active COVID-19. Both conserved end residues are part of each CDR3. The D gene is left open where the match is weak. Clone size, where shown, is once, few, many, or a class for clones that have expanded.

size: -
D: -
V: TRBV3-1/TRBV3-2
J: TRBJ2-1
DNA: TGTGCCAGCAGCCAACCCACCTCTAGCGACGGCTCCTACAATGAGCAGTTCTTC
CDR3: CASSQPTSSDGSYNEQFF

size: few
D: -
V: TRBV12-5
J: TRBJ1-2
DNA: TGTGCTAGTGTCCCGGATCTAGACGGCGGCTATGGCTACACCTTC
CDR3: CASVPDLDGGYGYTF

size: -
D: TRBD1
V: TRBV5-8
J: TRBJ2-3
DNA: TGTGCCAGCAGCTTGTTGACAGGGGCTGTACCAGATACGCAGTATTTT
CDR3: CASSLLTGAVPDTQYF

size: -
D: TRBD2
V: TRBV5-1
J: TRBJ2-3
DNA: TGCGCCAGCGGAGGACTAGCGGGTCCAGATACGCAGTATTTT
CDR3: CASGGLAGPDTQYF

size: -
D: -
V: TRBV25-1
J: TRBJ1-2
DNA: TGTGCCAGCAGTGACGAGACAGGCATCTATGGCTACACCTTC
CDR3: CASSDETGIYGYTF

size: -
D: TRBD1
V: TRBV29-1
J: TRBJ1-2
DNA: TGCAGCGGAACAGGGGACTATGGCTACACCTTC
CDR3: CSGTGDYGYTF

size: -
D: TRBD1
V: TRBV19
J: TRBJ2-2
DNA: TGTGCCAGTACCTTGGACAGGGCGGGCACCGGGGAGCTGTTTTTT
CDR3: CASTLDRAGTGELFF

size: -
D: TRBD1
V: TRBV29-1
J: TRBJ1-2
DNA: TGCAGCGTTGAATGGATTTCAGGGGGTAACTATGGCTACACCTTC
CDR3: CSVEWISGGNYGYTF

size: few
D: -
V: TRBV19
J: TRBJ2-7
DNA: TGTGCCAGTAGTATAGTCGGGAGTGACTACGAGCAGTACTTC
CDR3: CASSIVGSDYEQYF

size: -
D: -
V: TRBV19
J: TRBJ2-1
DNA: TGTGCCAGTAGCCGAAAGAGAGGGCAGGGGTACAATGAGCAGTTCTTC
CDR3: CASSRKRGQGYNEQFF

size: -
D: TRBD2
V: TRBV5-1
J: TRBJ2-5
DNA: TGCGCCAGCAGCTTGACGGCGGGACTGCGGGGGGAGACCCAGTACTTC
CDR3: CASSLTAGLRGETQYF

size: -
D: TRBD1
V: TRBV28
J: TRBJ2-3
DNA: TGTGCCAGCAGTAACCCAGGGGGCCCGGTCACAGATACGCAGTATTTT
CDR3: CASSNPGGPVTDTQYF

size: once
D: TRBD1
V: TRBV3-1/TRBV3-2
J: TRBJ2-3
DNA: TGTGCCAGCAGCCGGACAGGGGGTTACACAGATACGCAGTATTTT
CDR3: CASSRTGGYTDTQYF

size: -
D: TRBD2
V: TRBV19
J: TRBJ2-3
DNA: TGTGCCAGTAGTATAAGGACTAGCGGGTTTATCTATACGCAGTATTTT
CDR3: CASSIRTSGFIYTQYF

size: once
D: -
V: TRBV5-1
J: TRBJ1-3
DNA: TGCGCCAGCAGCTTGGGTCACAGCCTATCTGGAAACACCATATATTTT
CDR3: CASSLGHSLSGNTIYF

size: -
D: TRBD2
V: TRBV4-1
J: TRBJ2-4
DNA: TGCGCCAGCAGCCAAGTAGGGACTAGCGGGGTGTTTGCCAAAAACATTCAGTACTTC
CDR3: CASSQVGTSGVFAKNIQYF

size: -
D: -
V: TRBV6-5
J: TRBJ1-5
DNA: TGTGCCAGCAGGGCAGTCCCAAATCAGCCCCAGCATTTT
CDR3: CASRAVPNQPQHF

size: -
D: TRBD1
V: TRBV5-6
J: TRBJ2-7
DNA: TGTGCCAGCAGCGGTGGGACAGGTGCCTACGAGCAGTACTTC
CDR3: CASSGGTGAYEQYF

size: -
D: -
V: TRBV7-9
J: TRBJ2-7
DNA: TGTGCCAGCAGCTTAGCGTTGGGGGGCGAGCAGTACTTC
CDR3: CASSLALGGEQYF

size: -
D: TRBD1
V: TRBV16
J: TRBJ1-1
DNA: TGTGCCAGCAGCCAACCCCGATCAAGCGACAGGGCTAACACTGAAGCTTTCTTT
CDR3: CASSQPRSSDRANTEAFF

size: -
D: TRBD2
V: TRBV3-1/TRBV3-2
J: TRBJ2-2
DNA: TGTGCCAGCAGCCCCGGACTAGCGGGATGGGGCACCGGGGAGCTGTTTTTT
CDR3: CASSPGLAGWGTGELFF

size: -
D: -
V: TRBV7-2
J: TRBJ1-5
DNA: TGTGCCAGCAGCTCCCCACAAAACAATCAGCCCCAGCATTTT
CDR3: CASSSPQNNQPQHF

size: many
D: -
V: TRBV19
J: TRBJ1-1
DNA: TGTGCCAGTACCCCGTCAGGGGCGAGGGGCACTGAAGCTTTCTTT
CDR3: CASTPSGARGTEAFF

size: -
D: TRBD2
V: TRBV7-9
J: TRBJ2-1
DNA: TGTGCCAGCAGCTTGGGACTAGCGGGCTTTCAGTTCTTC
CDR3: CASSLGLAGFQFF

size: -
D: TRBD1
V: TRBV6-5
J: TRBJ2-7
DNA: TGTGCCAGCACCAAGACAGGGGGCCACTACGAGCAGTACTTC
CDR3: CASTKTGGHYEQYF

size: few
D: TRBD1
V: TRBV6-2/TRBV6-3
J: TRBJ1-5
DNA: TGTGCCAGCAGTTCCCGGGACAGGGTTTTGAGGAGCAATCAGCCCCAGCATTTT
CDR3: CASSSRDRVLRSNQPQHF

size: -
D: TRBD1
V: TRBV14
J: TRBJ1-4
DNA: TGTGCCAGCAGCCGAGGAAGACAGGGTGGTGAAAAACTGTTTTTT
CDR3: CASSRGRQGGEKLFF

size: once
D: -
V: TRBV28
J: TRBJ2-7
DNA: TGTGCCACGACAGAGTTCTACGAGCAGTACTTC
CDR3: CATTEFYEQYF

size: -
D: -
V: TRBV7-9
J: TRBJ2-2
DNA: TGTGCCAGCAGCTTAGTGGAGACAGTCATCCTGTTTTTT
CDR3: CASSLVETVILFF

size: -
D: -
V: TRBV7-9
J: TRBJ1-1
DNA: TGTGCCAGCAGCTTTTCAGGGGACACTGAAGCTTTCTTT
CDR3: CASSFSGDTEAFF

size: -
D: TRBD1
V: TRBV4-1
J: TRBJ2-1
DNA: TGCGCCAGCAGCCTAGGACAGGGGGCCTACAATGAGCAGTTCTTC
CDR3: CASSLGQGAYNEQFF

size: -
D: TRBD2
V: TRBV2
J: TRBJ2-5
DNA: TGTGCCAGCAGTCGGGGGGTCGAGACCCAGTACTTC
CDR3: CASSRGVETQYF

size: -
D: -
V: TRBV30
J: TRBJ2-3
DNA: TGTGCCTGGCAGGGGAAAAGCACAGATACGCAGTATTTT
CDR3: CAWQGKSTDTQYF

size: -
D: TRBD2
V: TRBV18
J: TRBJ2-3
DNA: TGTGCCAGCTCACCACTCAGTCCTAGCGGGAGTCCAGATACGCAGTATTTT
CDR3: CASSPLSPSGSPDTQYF

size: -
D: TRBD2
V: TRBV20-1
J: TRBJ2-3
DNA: TGCAGTGCTAGTAGGCGGCTAGCGGGGGCCACAGATACGCAGTATTTT
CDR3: CSASRRLAGATDTQYF

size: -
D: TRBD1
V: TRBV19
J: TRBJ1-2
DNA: TGTGCCAGTATCAACCAGGGGGCTCTCTATGGCTACACCTTC
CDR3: CASINQGALYGYTF

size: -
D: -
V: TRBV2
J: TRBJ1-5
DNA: TGTGCCAGCAGTGTGGAGCTAGGCCGAGAATCAACCCAGCATTTT
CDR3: CASSVELGRESTQHF

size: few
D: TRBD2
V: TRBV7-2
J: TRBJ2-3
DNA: TGTGCCAGCAGCTTAAGGACTAGCGGGAGTCGGCAGGGGACAGATACGCAGTATTTT
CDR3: CASSLRTSGSRQGTDTQYF

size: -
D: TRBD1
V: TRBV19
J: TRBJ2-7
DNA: TGTGCCAGTAGTACGACAGGGTGGTACGAGCAGTACTTC
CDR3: CASSTTGWYEQYF

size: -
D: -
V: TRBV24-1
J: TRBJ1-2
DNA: TGTGCCACCAGTGATTCAGGACAGTTTAACTATGGCTACACCTTC
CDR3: CATSDSGQFNYGYTF

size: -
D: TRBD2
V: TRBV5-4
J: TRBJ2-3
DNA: TGTGCCAGCCCTCGGGGGACTAGCGGGAGGCGGGGGCCTAGCACAGATACGCAGTATTTT
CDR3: CASPRGTSGRRGPSTDTQYF

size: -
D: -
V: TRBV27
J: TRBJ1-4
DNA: TGTGCCAGCAGTTCTCGGACACCGCAGCTGACAACTAATGAAAAACTGTTTTTT
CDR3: CASSSRTPQLTTNEKLFF

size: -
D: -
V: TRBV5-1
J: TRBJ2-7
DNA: TGCGCCAGCAGCTTGGTTGGCCAGTACGACGAGCAGTACTTC
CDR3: CASSLVGQYDEQYF

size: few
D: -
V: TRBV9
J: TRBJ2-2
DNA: TGTGCCAGCAGCGTAGCAGTTTCCGGGGAGCTGTTTTTT
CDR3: CASSVAVSGELFF

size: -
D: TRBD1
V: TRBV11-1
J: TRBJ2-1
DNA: TGTGCCAGTAACGACAGGGACAGCTCCTACAATGAGCAGTTCTTC
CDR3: CASNDRDSSYNEQFF

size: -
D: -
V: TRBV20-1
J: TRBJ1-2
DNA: TGCAGTGCTAGTTCAAGGGGCGGCGACTATGGCTACACCTTC
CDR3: CSASSRGGDYGYTF

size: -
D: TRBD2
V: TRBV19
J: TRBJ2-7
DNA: TGTGCCAGTCTCCTAGCGGGGAGCTCCTACGAGCAGTACTTC
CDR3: CASLLAGSSYEQYF

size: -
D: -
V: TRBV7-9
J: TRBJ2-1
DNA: TGTGCCAGCATCCCCCGTAGGGGATCCTACAATGAGCAGTTCTTC
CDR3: CASIPRRGSYNEQFF